This T cell receptor beta chain stems from a study of T cells in Graves' hyperthyroidism and ophthalmopathy. TCR beta CDR3 regions were amplified from RNA transcripts. Primed by the HTBI set, a first-round RT-PCR was run on the TCR CDR3. One entry per CDR3 protein results from TCRdb running MiXCR on the multiplex PCR reads. The sample includes approximately 430,000 distinct CDR3 sequences, about 14% of them seen just once. This clonotype came up once. Antigen: not known. Study-level results: Ophthalmopathy, as predicted by the model, came a median about seven months after the prediction. Appearing also in blood were most of the thyroid clonotypes expanded above 0.001.

Germline V gives CDR1 SNHLY, CDR2 FYNNEI. Trimming removed 7 bases at V and 5 bases at J, with 23 bases between. The CDR3 spans 16 residues. The clonotype originates from a man between 18 and 35 years old with Graves' ophthalmopathy. The chain uses TRBV2 and TRBJ1-2; TRBD1 is a possible D gene (5 bases). Sequencing was carried out using blood. Here the CDR3 DNA reads TGTGCCAGCACCGAGGGTGGGACGCAGGCTGGGTATGGCTACACCTTC. This sequence encodes CASTEGGTQAGYGYTF.